This T cell receptor (beta chain) was sequenced in a study of control samples from healthy donors and cancer patients. Using immunoSEQ multiplex PCR, the repertoire was profiled, and TCRdb retains in-frame clones only, with some absent. This table holds fewer than 200,000 clones, roughly 93% found once. CDR3 length equals 21 residues. J gave up 0 bases and V 6 bases, and 21 bases lay outside the gene matches. The V and J genes are TRBV23-1 and TRBJ2-5; TRBD2 matches at 11 bases. TRBV23-1 is an open reading frame, and its role is uncertain. Sequences were obtained from blood. The sequence was obtained from a woman aged 60-70 years in good health. The CDR3 nucleotides are TGCGCCAGCAGGCATGCAATCCCCCAGGCTAGCGGGGGGCCATACCAAGAGACCCAGTACTTC. Its translation: CASRHAIPQASGGPYQETQYF.